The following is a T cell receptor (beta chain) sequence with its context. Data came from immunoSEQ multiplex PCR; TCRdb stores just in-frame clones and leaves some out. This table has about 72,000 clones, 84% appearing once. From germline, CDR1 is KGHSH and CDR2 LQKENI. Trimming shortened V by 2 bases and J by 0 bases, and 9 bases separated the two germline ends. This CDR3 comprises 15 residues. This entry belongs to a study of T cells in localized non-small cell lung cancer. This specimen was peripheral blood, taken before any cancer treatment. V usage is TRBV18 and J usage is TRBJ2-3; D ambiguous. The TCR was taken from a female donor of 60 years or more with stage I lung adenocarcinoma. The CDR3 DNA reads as TGTGCCAGCTCACCATTGAGTACTAGCACAGATACGCAGTATTTT. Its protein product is CASSPLSTSTDTQYF.